This T cell receptor (beta chain) derives from a study of blood T cell repertoires in COVID-19. Study background: The study drew acute and convalescent COVID-19 samples from the United States, Italy and Spain. In each case, the material was cDNA or gDNA derived from T cells, B-cell-depleted T cells, or PBMCs.

Profiling relied on immunoSEQ multiplex PCR, and the TCRdb table lists in-frame clones only, not all of them. Of 200,000 to 300,000 clones listed, 80% to 90% are singletons. V lost 2 bases to trimming and J lost 5 bases, with 10 bases between them. Per the germline V gene, CDR1 is SGHDT and CDR2 is YYEEEE. The CDR3 contains 13 residues. This TCR derives from a man aged 25-40 years with active or convalescent COVID-19. Specimen: peripheral blood. The rearrangement uses TRBV5-6 and TRBJ1-2, with D unclear. CDR3 sequence (DNA): TGTGCCAGCAGCTTCGAGGATGTATATGGCTACACCTTC. Translated, it gives CASSFEDVYGYTF.